These 28 T cell receptor beta chains were all obtained from the same sample, sequenced in a study of OX40 agonist ivuxolimab in advanced cancers. The method was immunoSEQ multiplex PCR; TCRdb's version includes in-frame clones alone and lacks a portion of them. The table lists 70,000 to 90,000 clones, approximately 86% of them singletons, with roughly 8% in the top ten. This sample comprised CD4+ or CD8+ T cells sorted from blood, obtained in a trial of the OX40 agonist ivuxolimab. All receptors come from an adult with an advanced solid tumor such as melanoma, head and neck, liver or kidney cancer.

The chain is built from TRBV10-3 and TRBJ2-2; 10 positions agree with TRBD2. V lost 5 bases and J lost 7; bases outside the gene matches: 7. CDR1 ENHRY and CDR2 SYGVKD come from the germline V gene. This CDR3 is built from 15 residues. CDR3 amino acids: CAISSRTSGDGELFF. In DNA form, the CDR3 reads TGTGCCATCAGTAGCAGGACTAGCGGTGACGGGGAGCTGTTTTTT.

The chain is built from TRBV11-1 and TRBJ2-5, with 11 bases identical to TRBD2. Germline values: CDR1 SGHAT, CDR2 FQDESV (reference sequence). After removal of 5 bases from V and 5 bases from J, the junction contained 7 bases not matched to a gene. CDR3 length: 15 amino acids. The CDR3 spells CASSDLSGRGETQYF. The CDR3 DNA is TGTGCCAGCAGCGACCTTAGCGGGAGGGGGGAGACCCAGTACTTC.

V and J are TRBV7-9 and TRBJ2-5; the D gene is possibly TRBD1 (5 bases). This CDR3 has 14 amino acids. The V end was cut by 4 bases, the J end by 4 bases, with 13 bases between. CDR1 is SEHNR, CDR2 FQNEAQ, per germline (reference sequence). The CDR3 nucleotides are TGTGCCAGCAGCTCAAGTGGAAGGGGAGAGACCCAGTACTTC. Amino acid sequence: CASSSSGRGETQYF.

This chain connects TRBV5-4 to TRBJ1-3; unclear D gene. The CDR3 contains 15 residues. The ends were cut back, 3 bases at V and 9 bases at J, with 19 bases in the middle. Germline V gene lookup returns CDR1 SGHNT and CDR2 YYREEE (reference sequence). This CDR3 is CASSSVRGPGGTIYF. CDR3 nucleotide sequence: TGTGCCAGCAGCTCTGTCCGGGGTCCAGGAGGCACCATATATTTT.

The rearrangement joins TRBV7-6 to TRBJ2-1, with 12 bases matching TRBD2. The germline V gene encodes CDR1 SGHVS and CDR2 FNYEAQ. The ends lost 5 bases at V and 6 bases at J; junction bases unmatched: 8. The CDR3 sequence is 16 residues long. This CDR3 reads CASSLPPGLAGNEQFF. CDR3 DNA: TGTGCCAGCAGCCTCCCTCCGGGACTAGCGGGCAATGAGCAGTTCTTC.

The V gene is TRBV2, the J gene TRBJ1-4; D call uncertain. Trimming stripped 8 bases from V and 1 base from J, with 8 bases between. This CDR3 is built from 13 residues. CDR1 is SNHLY, CDR2 FYNNEI, per germline. The CDR3 DNA follows: TGTGCCAGCCTACCCGAAACTAATGAAAAACTGTTTTTT. Its protein product is CASLPETNEKLFF.

The V and J genes are TRBV6-6 and TRBJ2-5; D perhaps matches TRBD2 (6 bases). The CDR3 spans 14 residues. CDR1 is MNHNY, CDR2 SVGAGI, per germline (reference sequence). The ends were cut back, 6 bases at V and 2 bases at J, with 13 bases in the middle. CDR3: CASSAGTDQETQYF. DNA for the CDR3: TGTGCCAGCAGCGCCGGGACTGATCAAGAGACCCAGTACTTC.

CDR3 nucleotide sequence: TGTGCCTGGAGTGAAGGGGGGGATCAGCCCCAGCATTTT. Translated, it gives CAWSEGGDQPQHF. The rearrangement links TRBV30 to TRBJ1-5; D might be TRBD1 (6 bases). V lost 1 base, J lost 5 bases, and 9 bases lay in between. The germline V gene encodes CDR1 GTSNPN and CDR2 SVGIG (reference sequence). The CDR3 totals 13 residues.

J is TRBJ2-5 and V is TRBV29-1; D is perhaps TRBD2 (7 bases). The CDR3 covers 14 residues. Germline V gene lookup returns CDR1 SQVTM and CDR2 ANQGSEA. Trimming removed 6 bases from V and 6 bases from J, with 20 bases in between. In nucleotides, the CDR3 is TGCAGCGTCGACCTACAGGGAGGGCTGAAGACCCAGTACTTC. Translation: CSVDLQGGLKTQYF.

V gene TRBV5-1 combines with J gene TRBJ2-7; 10 nucleotides match TRBD2. V shed 0 bases, J shed 3 bases, and the junction held 6 bases outside the gene matches. Germline CDR1 reads SGHRS; CDR2 reads YFSETQ. The CDR3 is 16 residues long. CDR3 residues: CASSLGSSGSGYEQYF. The CDR3 nucleotides are TGCGCCAGCAGCTTGGGGTCTAGCGGGAGTGGCTACGAGCAGTACTTC.

The chain uses TRBV2 and TRBJ1-5; D is possibly TRBD1 (6 bases). The germline CDR1 and CDR2 sequences are SNHLY and FYNNEI. The CDR3 runs 14 residues. The germline V and J ends were trimmed by 4 bases and 2 bases, with 9 bases remaining between them. CDR3 residues: CASSAGARNQPQHF. The CDR3 nucleotides are TGTGCCAGCAGTGCAGGGGCCCGCAATCAGCCCCAGCATTTT.

The chain combines TRBV28 with TRBJ2-1; D perhaps matches TRBD1 (5 bases). The V end was cut by 4 bases, the J end by 7 bases, with 8 bases between. The CDR3 has 12 amino acids. CDR1 is MDHEN, CDR2 SYDVKM, per germline. CDR3 in amino acids: CASSSGWNEQFF. The DNA of the CDR3 is TGTGCCAGCAGTTCAGGGTGGAATGAGCAGTTCTTC.

This sequence joins TRBV9 and TRBJ2-2; no clear D gene. From germline, CDR1 is SGDLS and CDR2 YYNGEE. V lost 0 bases, J lost 8 bases, and 5 bases lay in between. The CDR3 is 12 amino acids. CDR3 sequence: CASSVEWGELFF. Written as DNA, the CDR3 is TGTGCCAGCAGCGTAGAGTGGGGGGAGCTGTTTTTT.

The chain links TRBV11-2 to TRBJ2-5; D ambiguous. The V end lost 0 bases, the J end lost 2 bases, and 10 bases lay between the germline ends. Germline V gene sequence: CDR1 SGHAT, CDR2 FQNNGV. The CDR3 covers 15 residues. For the CDR3, the DNA is TGTGCCAGCAGCTTAGACAGCTCAATACAAGAGACCCAGTACTTC. Encoded protein: CASSLDSSIQETQYF.

This clone occurred once. The V and J genes are TRBV2 and TRBJ2-7, with 7 bases matching TRBD1. The CDR3 spans 11 residues. V lost 8 bases to trimming and J lost 2 bases; unmatched junction nucleotides: 0. Germline V gene data show CDR1 as SNHLY and CDR2 as FYNNEI. The CDR3: CASQGAYEQYF. The DNA for the CDR3 is TGTGCCAGCCAGGGGGCCTACGAGCAGTACTTC.

The chain combines TRBV30 with TRBJ1-1; weak D call: TRBD1 (6 bases). This CDR3 is 12 amino acids long. V gave up 8 bases and J gave up 5 bases, with 15 bases separating them. Germline CDR1 GTSNPN, CDR2 SVGIG (reference sequence). In nucleotides, the CDR3 is TGTGCCGGCATGACAGGAGAAACTGAAGCTTTCTTT. It is translated as CAGMTGETEAFF.

J is TRBJ1-1 and V is TRBV6-1, with a weak D call TRBD1 (6 bases). CDR3 size: 15 residues. Deletions cut 6 bases from V and 11 bases from J, with 25 bases between. From germline, CDR1 is MNHNS and CDR2 SASEGT. CDR3 sequence (DNA): TGTGCCAGCAGGCCAATCGACCGGGACACAGGGCTCGCTTTCTTT. Protein: CASRPIDRDTGLAFF.

The chain couples TRBV5-1 to TRBJ2-2; TRBD1 matches 8 bases. The CDR3 length is 15 residues. Looked up from germline, CDR1 is SGHRS and CDR2 is YFSETQ. The trim removed 0 bases at V and 3 bases at J, leaving 1 base unmatched. As DNA, the CDR3 is TGCGCCAGCAGCTTGGGACAGGGGTACACCGGGGAGCTGTTTTTT. This translates into CASSLGQGYTGELFF.

The rearrangement links TRBV7-8 to TRBJ2-5; TRBD2 might be the D (6 bases). V was pared by 1 base and J by 5 bases, with 14 bases between. Germline V CDR1 and CDR2: SGHVS, FQNEAQ. This CDR3 has 15 amino acids. The CDR3 DNA sequence: TGTGCCAGCAGCTTAGTGGGCAGCGGAGGGGAGACCCAGTACTTC. It is translated as CASSLVGSGGETQYF.

The CDR3 protein is CASRRQGANEKLFF. The CDR3 DNA reads as TGTGCCAGTAGACGACAGGGGGCGAATGAAAAACTGTTTTTT. This chain uses TRBV19 with TRBJ1-4, with 10 bases lining up with TRBD1. V lost 6 bases, J lost 5 bases, and 3 bases stayed unmatched. This CDR3 has 14 amino acids. Looked up from germline, CDR1 is LNHDA and CDR2 is SQIVND (reference sequence).

In its sample, this clone was seen a few times. V gene TRBV19 combines with J gene TRBJ2-2; D not resolved. There are 12 residues in the CDR3. Trimming cost V 10 bases and J 6 bases, with 12 bases left between them. Germline values: CDR1 LNHDA, CDR2 SQIVND (reference sequence). In DNA, the CDR3 is TGTGCCACTAAGACGTTGGCCGGGGAGCTGTTTTTT. This sequence encodes CATKTLAGELFF.

The chain recombines TRBV5-6 with TRBJ2-5; 8 bases match TRBD1. TRBJ2-7 matches the DNA end more closely, so the J call is doubtful. This CDR3 comprises 15 residues. The germline V gene has CDR1 SGHDT and CDR2 YYEEEE. The CDR3: CASSLTRTGNYEQYF. CDR3 DNA sequence: TGTGCCAGCAGCTTAACAAGGACAGGGAACTACGAGCAGTACTTC.

V usage is TRBV18 and J usage is TRBJ2-3; D uncertain. Germline V gives CDR1 KGHSH, CDR2 LQKENI. Trimming shortened V by 1 base and J by 3 bases, and 17 bases separated the two germline ends. This CDR3 region has 17 residues. The CDR3 DNA sequence: TGTGCCAGCTCACCACTACGGATACCGCAAGGAACAGATACGCAGTATTTT. As protein: CASSPLRIPQGTDTQYF.

This chain uses TRBV6-1 with TRBJ2-5; no firm D call. CDR1 is MNHNS and CDR2 is SASEGT in the germline V gene. The CDR3 spans 10 residues. The V end lost 1 base, the J end lost 6 bases, and 0 bases lay between the germline ends. CDR3 loop: CASSEETQYF. In DNA, the CDR3 is TGTGCCAGCAGTGAAGAGACCCAGTACTTC.

This chain joins TRBV5-4 and TRBJ2-5; 9 bases align to TRBD2. The germline CDR1 and CDR2 sequences are SGHNT and YYREEE (reference sequence). The length of the CDR3 is 15 residues. V gave up 0 bases and J gave up 4 bases; unmatched junction bases: 4. CDR3 residues: CASSLGLAGRETQYF. The DNA for the CDR3 is TGTGCCAGCAGCTTGGGCCTAGCGGGAAGAGAGACCCAGTACTTC.

This rearrangement joins TRBV7-9 to TRBJ1-1; D gene unclear. The ends were cut back, 6 bases at V and 8 bases at J, with 16 bases in the middle. CDR1 is SEHNR and CDR2 is FQNEAQ in the germline V gene (reference sequence). This CDR3 has 13 residues. The DNA for the CDR3 is TGTGCCAGCAGACAGAGTACCGCCTCAGAAGCTTTCTTT. Translation: CASRQSTASEAFF.

V is TRBV7-2 and J is TRBJ1-5; D remains unclear. V dropped 5 bases and J dropped 7 bases, with 9 bases sitting between them. The CDR3 runs to 12 residues. Germline-derived CDR1 and CDR2 are SGHTA and FQGNSA. CDR3 loop: CASSRYGQPQHF. CDR3 coding DNA: TGTGCCAGCAGCCGATATGGACAGCCCCAGCATTTT.

The chain links TRBV5-1 to TRBJ2-7; 7 bases map to TRBD2. Germline V gives CDR1 SGHRS, CDR2 YFSETQ. The trim removed 5 bases at V and 5 bases at J, leaving 13 bases unmatched. CDR3 length: 15 residues. CDR3 DNA sequence: TGCGCCAGCAGAACGGAGACACTAGCGTTCAACGAGCAGTACTTC. This translates into CASRTETLAFNEQYF.